Following are 8 T cell receptor beta chains from one sample sequenced in a study of blood T cell repertoires in COVID-19. Here immunoSEQ multiplex PCR was the method, and the copy in TCRdb shows in-frame clones only, minus some. The table lists nearly 250,000 clones, 65% to 90% of them singletons. The sample comprised PBMCs or T cells enriched from blood (not recorded which). These receptors all come from a woman in her 50s with acute COVID-19.

In this sample, this clone turned up a few times. The V and J genes are TRBV12-3 or TRBV12-4 and TRBJ2-7, with 8 nucleotides matching TRBD1. V shed 8 bases and J 3 bases; nucleotides not matched to a gene: 3. The CDR3 covers 12 residues. The CDR3 nucleotides read TGTGCCAGCGGACAGGGACTCTACGAGCAGTACTTC. This codes for CASGQGLYEQYF.

The rearrangement uses TRBV7-9 and TRBJ1-1; D may be TRBD1 (6 bases). In germline, CDR1 is SEHNR, CDR2 FQNEAQ (reference sequence). The length of the CDR3 is 14 residues. Trimming left V 1 base short and J 7 bases short, with 13 bases between. The CDR3 protein is CASSLEGVGDEAFF. In DNA form, the CDR3 reads TGTGCCAGCAGCTTAGAGGGGGTAGGGGATGAAGCTTTCTTT.

The rearrangement joins TRBV3-1 (or the pseudogene TRBV3-2) to TRBJ1-2, with D possibly matching TRBD1 (6 bases). Germline assignment: CDR1 LGHDT and CDR2 YNNKEL (reference sequence). The CDR3 spans 13 residues. V lost 8 bases and J 4 bases, leaving 14 bases between the germline ends. CDR3 coding DNA: TGTGCCAGCCGGCGGGGGGGCGGCTATGGCTACACCTTC. Translated: CASRRGGGYGYTF.

This chain connects TRBV5-8 to TRBJ2-5; 10 bases agree with TRBD1. Germline V gene sequence: CDR1 SGHTS, CDR2 YDEGEE. Losses at the gene ends were 3 bases for V and 3 bases for J; bases not matched to a gene: 5. The CDR3 extends over 15 amino acids. CDR3 bases: TGTGCCAGCAGCTGGGGGACAGGGGTGAAAGAGACCCAGTACTTC. Translating it yields CASSWGTGVKETQYF.

The V call is TRBV9, the J call TRBJ1-6, with TRBD1 identical over 9 bases. CDR3 length: 14 residues. The V and J ends lost 6 bases and 10 bases, in that order; junction bases with no gene match: 8. Germline values: CDR1 SGDLS, CDR2 YYNGEE. The CDR3 reads CASNPTGGESPLHF. CDR3 bases: TGTGCCAGCAACCCTACAGGGGGCGAATCACCCCTCCACTTT.

The rearrangement links TRBV6-5 to TRBJ2-7; 8 bases fit TRBD1. Looked up from germline, CDR1 is MNHEY and CDR2 is SVGAGI. Unmatched junction bases numbered 7, after V lost 6 bases and J lost 3 bases. The CDR3 sequence is 14 residues long. The CDR3 region is CASRPTTGGYEQYF. Here the CDR3 DNA reads TGTGCCAGCAGACCAACCACAGGGGGCTACGAGCAGTACTTC.

This rearrangement joins TRBV7-9 to TRBJ2-7; TRBD2 agrees at 13 bases. Germline values: CDR1 SEHNR, CDR2 FQNEAQ (reference sequence). V was pared by 6 bases and J by 6 bases, with 17 bases of the junction left unmatched. The CDR3 totals 18 residues. CDR3 DNA sequence: TGTGCCAGCAGAAACCTACTATCGGGACTAGCGGGAAGCTCCGAGCAGTACTTC. Translated: CASRNLLSGLAGSSEQYF.

This clone was observed a single time. This chain links TRBV7-2 with TRBJ1-2; possible D gene TRBD1, 5 bases. CDR1 and CDR2 from the germline V gene are SGHTA and FQGNSA. Trimming pared 3 bases from V and 8 bases from J, leaving 13 bases between. The CDR3 is 13 amino acids. The CDR3 bases are TGTGCCAGCAGCTTCCCGGGGAGGGACGGCTACACCTTC. The encoded protein is CASSFPGRDGYTF.